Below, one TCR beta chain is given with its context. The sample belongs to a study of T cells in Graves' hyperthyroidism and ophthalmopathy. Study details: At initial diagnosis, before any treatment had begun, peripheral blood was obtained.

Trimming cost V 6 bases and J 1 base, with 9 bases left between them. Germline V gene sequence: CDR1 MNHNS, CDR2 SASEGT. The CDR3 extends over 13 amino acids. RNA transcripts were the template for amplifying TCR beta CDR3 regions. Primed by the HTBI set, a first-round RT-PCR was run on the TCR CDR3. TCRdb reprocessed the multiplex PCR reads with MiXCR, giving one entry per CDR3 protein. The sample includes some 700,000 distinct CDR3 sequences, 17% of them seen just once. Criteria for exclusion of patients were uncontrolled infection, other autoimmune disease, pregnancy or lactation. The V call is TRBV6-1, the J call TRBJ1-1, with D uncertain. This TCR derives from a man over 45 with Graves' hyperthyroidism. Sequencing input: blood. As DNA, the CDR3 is TGTGCCAGCAGCCAACCTTCGAACACTGAAGCTTTCTTT. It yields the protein CASSQPSNTEAFF.